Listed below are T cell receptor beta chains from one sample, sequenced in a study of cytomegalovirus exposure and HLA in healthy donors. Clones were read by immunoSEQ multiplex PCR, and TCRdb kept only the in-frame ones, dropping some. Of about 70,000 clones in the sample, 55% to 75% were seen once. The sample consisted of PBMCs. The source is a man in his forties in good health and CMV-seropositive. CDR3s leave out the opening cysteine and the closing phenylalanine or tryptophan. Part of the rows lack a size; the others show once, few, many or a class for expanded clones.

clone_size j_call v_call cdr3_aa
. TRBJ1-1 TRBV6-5 ASSLGGASTEAF
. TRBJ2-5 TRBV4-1 ASSQAGRGEKTQY
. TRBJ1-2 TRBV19 ASSAGGDYGYT
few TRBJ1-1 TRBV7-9 SSSRWTEAF
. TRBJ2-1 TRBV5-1 ASSTGQGWDSEQF
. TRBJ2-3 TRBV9 ASSVGIAGVSDTQY
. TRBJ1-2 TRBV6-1 ASSPDYGYGYT
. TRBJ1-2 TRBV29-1 SATQGIYGYT
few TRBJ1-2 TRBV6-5 ASSYGPVYGYT
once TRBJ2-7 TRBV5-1 ASSLRPGEQY
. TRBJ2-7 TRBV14 ASSQLLAGGYEQY
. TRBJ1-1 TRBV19 ASSIHGAGVMNTEAF
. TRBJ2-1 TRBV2 ASTPGGYNEQF
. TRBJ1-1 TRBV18 ASSPRRGDTEAF
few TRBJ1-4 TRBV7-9 ASSLVRRGMANEKLF
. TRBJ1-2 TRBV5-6 ASTQLTGNYGYT
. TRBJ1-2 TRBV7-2 ASSLGQGLMYGYT
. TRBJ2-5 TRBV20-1 SAPRGETQY
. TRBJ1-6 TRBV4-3 ASSLGTDERNSPLH
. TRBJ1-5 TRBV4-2 ASSQEAGAVSQPQH
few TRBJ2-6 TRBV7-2 ASTGSVRVSGANVLT
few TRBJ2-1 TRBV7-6 ASSSRAGYNNEQF
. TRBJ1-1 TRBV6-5 ARGEQVINTEAF
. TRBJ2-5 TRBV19 ASAGTGQETQY
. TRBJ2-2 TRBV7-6 ASSLAGGPGELF
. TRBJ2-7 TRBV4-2 ASSPDRGSSYEQY
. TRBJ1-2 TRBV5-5 ASSPQGGDGYT
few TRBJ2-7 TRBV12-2 ASRLGREQTYEQY
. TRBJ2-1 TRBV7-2 ASSLNSGGFYNEQF
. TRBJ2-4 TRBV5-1 ASTPGLAKNIQY
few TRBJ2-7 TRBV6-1 ASRYGQGWREQY
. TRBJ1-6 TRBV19 ASTPDTRSYNSPLH
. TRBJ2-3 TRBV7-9 ASSFRDTSTDTQY
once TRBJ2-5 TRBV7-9 ASSSPSGGAQETQY
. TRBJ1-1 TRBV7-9 ASSLDGRVGTEAF
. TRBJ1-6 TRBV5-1 ASSSSGTGVNSPLH
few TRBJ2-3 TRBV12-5 ASGLGTYTDTQY
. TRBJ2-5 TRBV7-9 ASSFASGRGETQY
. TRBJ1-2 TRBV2 ADTGDYGYT
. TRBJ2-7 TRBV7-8 ASSPGQRVPVSRWEQY
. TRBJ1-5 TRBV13 ASSWGGTYSNQPQH
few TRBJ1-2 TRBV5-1 ASSSSEYNYGYT
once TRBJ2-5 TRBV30 AWSHGAGKETQY
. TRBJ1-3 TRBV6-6 ASSYGDDSNAIY